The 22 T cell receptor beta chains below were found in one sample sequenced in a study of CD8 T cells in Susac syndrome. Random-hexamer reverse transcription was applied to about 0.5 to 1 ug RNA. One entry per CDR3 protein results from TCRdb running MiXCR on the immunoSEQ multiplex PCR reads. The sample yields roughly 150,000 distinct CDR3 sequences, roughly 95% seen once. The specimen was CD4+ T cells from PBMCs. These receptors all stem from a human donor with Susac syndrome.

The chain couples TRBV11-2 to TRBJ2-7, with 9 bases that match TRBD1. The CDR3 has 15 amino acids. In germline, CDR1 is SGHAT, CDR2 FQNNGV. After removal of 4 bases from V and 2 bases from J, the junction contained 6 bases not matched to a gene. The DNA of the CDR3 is TGTGCCAGCAGCTCATCCGGGACAGGGACCTACGAGCAGTACTTC. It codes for CASSSSGTGTYEQYF.

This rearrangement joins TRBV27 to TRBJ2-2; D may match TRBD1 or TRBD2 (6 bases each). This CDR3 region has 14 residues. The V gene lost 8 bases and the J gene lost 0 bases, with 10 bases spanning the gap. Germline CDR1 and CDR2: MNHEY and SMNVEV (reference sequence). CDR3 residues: CASGGLTNTGELFF. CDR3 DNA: TGTGCCAGCGGGGGGCTAACGAACACCGGGGAGCTGTTTTTT.

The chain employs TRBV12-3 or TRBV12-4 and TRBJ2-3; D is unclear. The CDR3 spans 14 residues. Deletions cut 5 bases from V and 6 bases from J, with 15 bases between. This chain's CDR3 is CASSDSRRSDTQYF. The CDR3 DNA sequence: TGTGCCAGCAGTGACTCGCGGCGCTCTGATACGCAGTATTTT.

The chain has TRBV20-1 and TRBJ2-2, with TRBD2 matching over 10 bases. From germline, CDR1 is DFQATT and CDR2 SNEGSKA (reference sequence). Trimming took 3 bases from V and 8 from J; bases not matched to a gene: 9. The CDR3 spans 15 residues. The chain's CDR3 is CSARPPKLAGGELFF. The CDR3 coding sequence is TGCAGTGCTAGGCCCCCAAAACTAGCGGGGGGGGAGCTGTTTTTT.

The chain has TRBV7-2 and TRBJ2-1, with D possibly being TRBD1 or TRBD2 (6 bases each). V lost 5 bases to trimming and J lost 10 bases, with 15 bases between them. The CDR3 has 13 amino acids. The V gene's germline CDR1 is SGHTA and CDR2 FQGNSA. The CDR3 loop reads CASSSTEGGEQFF. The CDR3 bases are TGTGCCAGCAGCAGCACAGAGGGGGGCGAGCAGTTCTTC.

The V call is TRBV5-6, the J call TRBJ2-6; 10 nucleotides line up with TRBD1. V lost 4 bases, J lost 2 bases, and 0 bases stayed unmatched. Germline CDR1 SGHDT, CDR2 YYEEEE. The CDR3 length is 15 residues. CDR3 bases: TGTGCCAGCAGCGGGACAGGGGCTGGGGCCAACGTCCTGACTTTC. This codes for CASSGTGAGANVLTF. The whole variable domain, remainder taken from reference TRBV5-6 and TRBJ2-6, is DAGVTQSPTHLIKTRGQQVTLRCSPKSGHDTVSWYQQALGQGPQFIFQYYEEEERQRGNFPDRFSGHQFPNYSSELNVNALLLGDSALYLCASSGTGAGANVLTFGAGSRLTVL.

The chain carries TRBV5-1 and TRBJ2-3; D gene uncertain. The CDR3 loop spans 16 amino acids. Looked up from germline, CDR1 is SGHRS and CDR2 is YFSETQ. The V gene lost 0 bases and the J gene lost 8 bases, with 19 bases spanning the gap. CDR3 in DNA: TGCGCCAGCAGCTTGGAAGCTCTAGGGCCGGCAACTACGCAGTATTTT. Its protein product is CASSLEALGPATTQYF.

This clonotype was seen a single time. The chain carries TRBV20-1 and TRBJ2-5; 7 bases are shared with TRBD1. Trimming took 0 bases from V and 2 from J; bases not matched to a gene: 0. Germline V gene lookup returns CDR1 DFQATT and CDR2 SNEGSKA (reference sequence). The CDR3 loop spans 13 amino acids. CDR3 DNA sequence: TGCAGTGCTAGAGAACAGGGGCAAGAGACCCAGTACTTC. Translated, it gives CSAREQGQETQYF.

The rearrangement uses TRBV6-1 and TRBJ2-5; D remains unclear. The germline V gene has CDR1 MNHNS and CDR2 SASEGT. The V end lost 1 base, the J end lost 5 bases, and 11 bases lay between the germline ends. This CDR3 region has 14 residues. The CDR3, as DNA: TGTGCCAGCAGTGAAGTTCTGGATCCGGAGACCCAGTACTTC. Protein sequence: CASSEVLDPETQYF.

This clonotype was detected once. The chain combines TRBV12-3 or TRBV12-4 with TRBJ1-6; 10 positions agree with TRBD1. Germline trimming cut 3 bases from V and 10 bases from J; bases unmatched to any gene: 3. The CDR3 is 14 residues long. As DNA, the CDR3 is TGTGCCAGCAGTTTCGGGACAGGGGACTCACCCCTCCACTTT. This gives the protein CASSFGTGDSPLHF.

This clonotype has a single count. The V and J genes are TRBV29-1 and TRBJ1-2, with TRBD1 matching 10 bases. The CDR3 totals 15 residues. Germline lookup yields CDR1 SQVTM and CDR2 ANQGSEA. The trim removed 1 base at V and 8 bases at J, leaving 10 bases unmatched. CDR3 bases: TGCAGCGTTGAAGCCCCCCGACAGGGGGCTGACGGCTACACCTTC. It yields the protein CSVEAPRQGADGYTF.

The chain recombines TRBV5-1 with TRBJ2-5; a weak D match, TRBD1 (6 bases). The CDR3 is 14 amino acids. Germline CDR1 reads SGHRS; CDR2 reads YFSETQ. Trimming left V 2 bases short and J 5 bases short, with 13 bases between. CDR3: CASSLKQGWETQYF. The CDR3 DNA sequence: TGCGCCAGCAGCTTAAAACAGGGTTGGGAGACCCAGTACTTC.

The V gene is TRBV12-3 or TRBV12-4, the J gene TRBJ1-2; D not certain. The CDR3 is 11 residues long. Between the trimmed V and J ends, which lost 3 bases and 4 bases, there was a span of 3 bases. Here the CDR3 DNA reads TGTGCCAGCAGTTTCAGCTATGGCTACACCTTC. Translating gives CASSFSYGYTF.

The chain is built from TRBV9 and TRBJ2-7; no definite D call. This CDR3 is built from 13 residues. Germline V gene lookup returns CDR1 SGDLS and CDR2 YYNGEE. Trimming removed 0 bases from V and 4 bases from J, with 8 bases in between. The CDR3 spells CASSVAPRYEQYF. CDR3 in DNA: TGTGCCAGCAGCGTAGCTCCCAGGTACGAGCAGTACTTC.

CDR3 residues: CASGGEQPQHF. The CDR3 coding sequence is TGTGCCAGTGGGGGGGAGCAGCCCCAGCATTTT. This chain joins TRBV7-9 and TRBJ1-5; D perhaps matches TRBD1 (5 bases). Germline V gene data show CDR1 as SEHNR and CDR2 as FQNEAQ (reference sequence). The CDR3 spans 11 residues. Trimming took off 9 bases at V and 7 bases at J, with 10 bases between the two ends.

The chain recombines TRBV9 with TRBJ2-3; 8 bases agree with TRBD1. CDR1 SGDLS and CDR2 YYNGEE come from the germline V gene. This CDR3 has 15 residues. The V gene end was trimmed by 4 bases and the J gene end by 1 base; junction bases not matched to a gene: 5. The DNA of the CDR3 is TGTGCCAGCAGCACGTCGACAGGGGGCACAGATACGCAGTATTTT. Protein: CASSTSTGGTDTQYF.

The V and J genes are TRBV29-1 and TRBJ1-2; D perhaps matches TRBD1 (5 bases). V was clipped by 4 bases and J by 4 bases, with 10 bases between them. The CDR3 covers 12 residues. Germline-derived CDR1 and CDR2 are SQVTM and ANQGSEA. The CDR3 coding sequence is TGCAGCGTTGGGGGGAACAGCTATGGCTACACCTTC. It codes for CSVGGNSYGYTF.

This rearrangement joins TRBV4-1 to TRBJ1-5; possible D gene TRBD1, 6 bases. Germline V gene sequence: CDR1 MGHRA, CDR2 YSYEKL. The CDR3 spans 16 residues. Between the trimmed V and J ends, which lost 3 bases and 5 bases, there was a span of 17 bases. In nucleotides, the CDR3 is TGCGCCAGCAGCCAGAACAGGGAAAGTGTATATCAGCCCCAGCATTTT. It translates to CASSQNRESVYQPQHF.

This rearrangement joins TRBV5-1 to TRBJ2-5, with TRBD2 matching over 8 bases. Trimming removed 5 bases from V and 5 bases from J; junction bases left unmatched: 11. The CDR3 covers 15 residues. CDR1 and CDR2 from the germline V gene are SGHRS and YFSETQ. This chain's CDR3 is CASSISGGRGETQYF. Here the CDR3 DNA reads TGCGCCAGCAGTATCAGCGGGGGCCGAGGGGAGACCCAGTACTTC.

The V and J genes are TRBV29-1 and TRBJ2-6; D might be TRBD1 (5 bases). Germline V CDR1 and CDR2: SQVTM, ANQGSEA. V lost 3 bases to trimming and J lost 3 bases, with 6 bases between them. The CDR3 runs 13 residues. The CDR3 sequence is CSVDRVGANVLTF. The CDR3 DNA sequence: TGCAGCGTTGACAGGGTTGGGGCCAACGTCCTGACTTTC.

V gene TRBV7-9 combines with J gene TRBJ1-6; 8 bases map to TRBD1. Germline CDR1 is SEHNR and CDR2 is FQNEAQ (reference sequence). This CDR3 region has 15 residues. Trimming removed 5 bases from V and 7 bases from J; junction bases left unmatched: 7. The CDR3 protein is CASSDGQGNNSPLHF. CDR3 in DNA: TGTGCCAGCAGCGATGGACAGGGCAACAATTCACCCCTCCACTTT.

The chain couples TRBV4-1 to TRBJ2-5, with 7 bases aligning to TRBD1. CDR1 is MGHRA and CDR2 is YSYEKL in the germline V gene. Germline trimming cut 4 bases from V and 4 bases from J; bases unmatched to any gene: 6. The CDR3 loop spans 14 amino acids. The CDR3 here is CASSPLDRAETQYF. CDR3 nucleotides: TGCGCCAGCAGCCCCCTCGACAGGGCAGAGACCCAGTACTTC.